Each of the 8 T cell receptor beta chains below was sequenced from the same sample in a study of T cells expressing NK-cell markers. Reprocessing the 5' RACE reads, TCRdb reports a single entry for every CDR3 protein and omits DNA. The listing records roughly 110,000 distinct CDR3 sequences. Sequencing was done on a sample of blood T cells: a sorted CD56 or NKG2C T cell subset, CD4+ or CD8+ T cells, or bulk PBMC T cells (not recorded which). The receptor set was obtained from a woman between 18 and 70 years old in good health.

This rearrangement joins TRBV12-3 or TRBV12-4 to TRBJ2-1; the TCRdb D gene call, TRBD2, has no DNA to confirm it. The CDR3 runs to 19 residues. CDR3 sequence reads: CASSLGGLAGGARDDEQFF.

The chain uses TRBV4-3 and TRBJ2-2; the D call of TRBD1 rests on TCRdb alone, since no DNA is present to check it. The CDR3 consists of 13 residues. Germline-derived CDR1 and CDR2 are LGHNA and YSLEER. The chain's CDR3 is CASSHSGDGELFF.

This chain connects TRBV27 to TRBJ1-2. The germline V gene has CDR1 MNHEY and CDR2 SMNVEV (reference sequence). CDR3 length: 14 amino acids. CDR3 amino acids: CASSLYGLSRGYTF.

This chain uses TRBV6-1 with TRBJ1-2. The CDR3 totals 14 residues. The V gene's germline CDR1 is MNHNS and CDR2 SASEGT. CDR3 loop: CASSLRGASYGYTF.

V usage is TRBV5-4 and J usage is TRBJ2-7. The germline gives CDR1 SGHNT, CDR2 YYREEE (reference sequence). CDR3 length equals 12 residues. CDR3 sequence: CASSLADTEQYF.

The V gene is TRBV20-1, the J gene TRBJ2-3; TCRdb designates TRBD1, a call that cannot be tested without DNA. Germline V gene sequence: CDR1 DFQATT, CDR2 SNEGSKA (reference sequence). This CDR3 region has 15 residues. CDR3 loop: CSASSSDSPLAAQYF.

The chain combines TRBV4-1 with TRBJ2-5; TCRdb reports TRBD1, a call that lacks DNA to check it against. The CDR3 sequence is 15 residues long. Germline V gene data show CDR1 as MGHRA and CDR2 as YSYEKL. The CDR3: CASSLGTISRETQYF.

The chain couples TRBV11-1 to TRBJ2-1; TCRdb designates TRBD1, a call that cannot be tested without DNA. This CDR3 region has 15 residues. Germline V gene data show CDR1 as SGHAT and CDR2 as FQDESV (reference sequence). CDR3 loop: CASSLWDRSYNEQFF.